These 9 T cell receptor beta chains came from one sample sequenced in a study of cytomegalovirus exposure and HLA in healthy donors. With 60 Vbeta and 13 Jbeta primers, the PCR was carried out. Clones were sequenced by immunoSEQ multiplex PCR, and TCRdb holds only the in-frame ones, with some missing. The sample lists about 120,000 clones; under 85% were seen once. The specimen sequenced was PBMCs. The receptors derive from a woman younger than 35 in good health and CMV-seronegative.

This clone was observed a handful of times. The CDR3 DNA sequence: TGTGCCAGCTCAACAGACAGGGGGAGTGAAAAACTGTTTTTT. Protein product: CASSTDRGSEKLFF. The V call is TRBV18, the J call TRBJ1-4; 9 bases match TRBD1. Trimming cost V 5 bases and J 7 bases; bases outside gene matches: 5. The germline V gene has CDR1 KGHSH and CDR2 LQKENI. The length of the CDR3 is 14 residues.

The chain links TRBV6-5 to TRBJ1-4, with D uncertain. Trimming pared 0 bases from V and 4 bases from J, leaving 6 bases between. This CDR3 is 14 amino acids long. CDR1 is MNHEY and CDR2 is SVGAGI in the germline V gene. CDR3 bases: TGTGCCAGCAGTTACTCGGGAGGTAATGAAAAACTGTTTTTT. Translated, it gives CASSYSGGNEKLFF.

The sample holds one count of this clone. The J gene is TRBJ2-2, the V gene TRBV6-6, with 10 positions matching TRBD1. The CDR3 extends over 15 amino acids. Per the germline V gene, CDR1 is MNHNY and CDR2 is SVGAGI (reference sequence). After removal of 5 bases from V and 6 bases from J, the junction contained 6 bases not matched to a gene. The CDR3 loop is CASSLGTGVAGELFF. The CDR3 region has the DNA TGTGCCAGCAGTCTGGGGACAGGGGTGGCCGGGGAGCTGTTTTTT.

The CDR3 loop is CAWSLIPGQGGRYEQYF. CDR3 bases: TGTGCCTGGAGTCTAATTCCGGGACAGGGAGGTCGATACGAGCAGTACTTC. The genes are TRBV30 and TRBJ2-7; 9 bases map to TRBD1. There are 17 residues in the CDR3. Per germline, CDR1 GTSNPN and CDR2 SVGIG (reference sequence). V shed 2 bases, J shed 4 bases, and the junction held 15 bases outside the gene matches.

The chain couples TRBV19 to TRBJ1-1, with D hard to call. Trimming pared 3 bases from V and 11 bases from J, leaving 10 bases between. This CDR3 is 11 amino acids long. In germline, CDR1 is LNHDA, CDR2 SQIVND (reference sequence). The CDR3 loop is CASSMRHTAFF. The CDR3 DNA reads TGTGCCAGTAGTATGAGGCACACGGCTTTCTTT. The full variable domain, rest sourced from reference TRBV19 and TRBJ1-1, is DGGITQSPKYLFRKEGQNVTLSCEQNLNHDAMYWYRQDPGQGLRLIYYSQIVNDFQKGDIAEGYSVSREKKESFPLTVTSAQKNPTAFYLCASSMRHTAFFGQGTRLTVV.

This sequence joins TRBV5-4 and TRBJ1-2; D is undetermined. V lost 4 bases, J lost 4 bases, and 14 bases lay in between. CDR1 is SGHNT, CDR2 YYREEE, per germline (reference sequence). The CDR3 length is 14 residues. The CDR3 DNA is TGTGCCAGCAGCCGACCTACGGGAGGCTATGGCTACACCTTC. Its translation is CASSRPTGGYGYTF.

The chain uses TRBV9 and TRBJ2-3, with D possibly being TRBD2 (6 bases). Trimming removed 3 bases at V and 0 bases at J, with 8 bases between. The germline CDR1 and CDR2 sequences are SGDLS and YYNGEE. This CDR3 is built from 14 residues. The DNA of the CDR3 is TGTGCCAGCAGCGGGGGGACTAGCACAGATACGCAGTATTTT. This encodes CASSGGTSTDTQYF.

This chain joins TRBV19 and TRBJ1-1; D is uncertain. The CDR3 is 15 amino acids. V was shortened by 8 bases and J by 0 bases, with 16 bases between the two germline ends. Germline V gives CDR1 LNHDA, CDR2 SQIVND (reference sequence). The CDR3 sequence is CASQRQTQMNTEAFF. CDR3 nucleotides: TGTGCCAGTCAACGACAAACCCAAATGAACACTGAAGCTTTCTTT.

This rearrangement joins TRBV2 to TRBJ2-7; D may be TRBD1 (6 bases). Trimming took 4 bases from V and 7 from J, leaving 11 bases between them. Germline V gives CDR1 SNHLY, CDR2 FYNNEI. CDR3 length equals 12 residues. The CDR3 spells CASSANREEQYF. The CDR3 nucleotides read TGTGCCAGCAGTGCAAACAGGGAGGAGCAGTACTTC.